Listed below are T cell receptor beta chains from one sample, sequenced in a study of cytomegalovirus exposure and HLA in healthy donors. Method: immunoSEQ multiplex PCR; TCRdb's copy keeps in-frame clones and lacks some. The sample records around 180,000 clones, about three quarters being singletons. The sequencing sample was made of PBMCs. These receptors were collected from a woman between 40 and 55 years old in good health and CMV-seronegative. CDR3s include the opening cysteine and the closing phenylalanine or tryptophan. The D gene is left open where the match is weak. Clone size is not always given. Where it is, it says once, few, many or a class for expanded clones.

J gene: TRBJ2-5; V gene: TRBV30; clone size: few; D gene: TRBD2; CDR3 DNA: TGTGCCTGGACGGGGCTAGCGGGCGGAGAGACCCAGTACTTC; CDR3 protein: CAWTGLAGGETQYF
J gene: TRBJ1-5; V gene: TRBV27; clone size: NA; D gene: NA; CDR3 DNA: TGTGCCAGCAGTTTTAGCGGGGGGCTATCTCAGCCCCAGCATTTT; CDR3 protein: CASSFSGGLSQPQHF
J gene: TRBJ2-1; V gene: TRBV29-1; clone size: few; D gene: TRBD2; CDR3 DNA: TGCAGCGTTGAAGGGCGGCGGGGGTTGGAGCACAATGAGCAGTTCTTC; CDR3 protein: CSVEGRRGLEHNEQFF
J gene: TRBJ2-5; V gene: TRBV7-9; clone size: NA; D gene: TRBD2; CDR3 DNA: TGTGCCAGCAGCCTTGGACTAGCGGGAGGTGTTCGAGAGACCCAGTACTTC; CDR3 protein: CASSLGLAGGVRETQYF
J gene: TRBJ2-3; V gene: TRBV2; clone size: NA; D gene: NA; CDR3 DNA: TGTGCCAACAGTGAAGCAGCTTCAACAGATACGCAGTATTTT; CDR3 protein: CANSEAASTDTQYF
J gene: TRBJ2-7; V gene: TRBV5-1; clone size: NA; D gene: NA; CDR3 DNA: TGCGCCAGCAGCGCGACAGGGAGGAGCTCCTACGAGCAGTACTTC; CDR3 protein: CASSATGRSSYEQYF
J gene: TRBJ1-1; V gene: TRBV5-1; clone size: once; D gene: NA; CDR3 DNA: TGCGCCAGCAGCTTGGCAGGTCGTTCTGAAGCTTTCTTT; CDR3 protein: CASSLAGRSEAFF
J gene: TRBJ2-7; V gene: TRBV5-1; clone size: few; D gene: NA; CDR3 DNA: TGCGCCAGCAGCTCGACCGGGACTGGGAACGAGCAGTACTTC; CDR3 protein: CASSSTGTGNEQYF
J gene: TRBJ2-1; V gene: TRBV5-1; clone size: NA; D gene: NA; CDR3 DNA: TGCGCCAGCAGCTTAGTAGGCGGGACGTACTACAATGAGCAGTTCTTC; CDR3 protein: CASSLVGGTYYNEQFF
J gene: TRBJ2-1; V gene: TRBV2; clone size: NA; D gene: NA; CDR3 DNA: TGTGCCAGCAGCGCGGGATACAATGAGCAGTTCTTC; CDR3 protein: CASSAGYNEQFF
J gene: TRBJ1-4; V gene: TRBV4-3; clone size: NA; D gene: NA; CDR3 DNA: TGCGCCAGCAGCCAAGGCCCCGCCAGGGGAACTAATGAAAAACTGTTTTTT; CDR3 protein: CASSQGPARGTNEKLFF
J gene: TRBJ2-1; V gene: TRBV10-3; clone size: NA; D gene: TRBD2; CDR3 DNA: TGTGCCATCAGTGAGAAGGTCCTCGGGAGGTGGGACAATGAGCAGTTCTTC; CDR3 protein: CAISEKVLGRWDNEQFF
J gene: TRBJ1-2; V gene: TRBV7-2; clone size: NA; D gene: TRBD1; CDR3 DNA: TGTGCCAGCAGCACACGGACAGGGGTCGGGAGTGGCTACACCTTC; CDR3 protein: CASSTRTGVGSGYTF
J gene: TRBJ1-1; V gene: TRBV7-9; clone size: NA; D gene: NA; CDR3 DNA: TGTGCCAGCACCAGGACATTGGAGGCTTTCTTT; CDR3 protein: CASTRTLEAFF
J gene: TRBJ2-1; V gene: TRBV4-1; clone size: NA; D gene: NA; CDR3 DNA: TGCGCCAGCAGCCCCTCCGGGGTAGCGGCGTCCTACAATGAGCAGTTCTTC; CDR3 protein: CASSPSGVAASYNEQFF
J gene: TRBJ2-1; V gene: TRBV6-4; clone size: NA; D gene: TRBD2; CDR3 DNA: TGTGCCAGCTTCGGGACTAGTACCTTGGTATGGGATGAGCAGTTCTTC; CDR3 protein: CASFGTSTLVWDEQFF
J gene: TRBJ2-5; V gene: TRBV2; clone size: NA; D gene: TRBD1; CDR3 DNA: TGTGCCAGCAGTCAGGGGGCCATCCAAGAGACCCAGTACTTC; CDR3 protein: CASSQGAIQETQYF
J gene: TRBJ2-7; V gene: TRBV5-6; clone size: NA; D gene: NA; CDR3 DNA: TGTGCCAGCAGCTTGGTTCCGGGAACCTACGAGCAGTACTTC; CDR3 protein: CASSLVPGTYEQYF
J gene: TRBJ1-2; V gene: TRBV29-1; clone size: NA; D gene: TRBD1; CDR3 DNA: TGCAGCGTTGCCGCCCTACCAGGGGGCTCCGATGGCTACACCTTC; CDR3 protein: CSVAALPGGSDGYTF
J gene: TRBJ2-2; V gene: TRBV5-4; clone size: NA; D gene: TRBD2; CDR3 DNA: TGTGCCAGCAGCGGAGGGACTAGCGGGAGTTTGGCGGCCGGGGAGCTGTTTTTT; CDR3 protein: CASSGGTSGSLAAGELFF
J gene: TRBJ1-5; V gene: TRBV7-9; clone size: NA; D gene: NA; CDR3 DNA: TGTGCCAGCAGCCCAACAGGGAGTGGCGATCAGCCCCAGCATTTT; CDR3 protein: CASSPTGSGDQPQHF
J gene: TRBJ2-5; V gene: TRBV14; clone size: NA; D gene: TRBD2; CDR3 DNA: TGTGCCAGCAGCCAGAGCGGGGTAAAGACCCAGTACTTC; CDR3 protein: CASSQSGVKTQYF
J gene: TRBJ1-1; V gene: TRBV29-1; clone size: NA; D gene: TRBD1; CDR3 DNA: TGCAGCGTTGTTTCAGGGACAGGGAAGACTGAAGCTTTCTTT; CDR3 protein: CSVVSGTGKTEAFF
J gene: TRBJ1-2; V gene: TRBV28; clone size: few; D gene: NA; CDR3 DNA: TGTGCCAGCGGACTTATTCAGGCTAACTATGGCTACACCTTC; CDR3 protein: CASGLIQANYGYTF
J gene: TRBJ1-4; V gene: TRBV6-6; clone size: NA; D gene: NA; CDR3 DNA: TGTGCCAGCAGTTCGGGACACCGGGTTGGGGAACTGTTTTTT; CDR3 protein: CASSSGHRVGELFF
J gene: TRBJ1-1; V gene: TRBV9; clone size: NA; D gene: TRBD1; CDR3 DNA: TGTGCCAGCACCCGGGACAGTATGAACACTGAAGCTTTCTTT; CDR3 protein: CASTRDSMNTEAFF
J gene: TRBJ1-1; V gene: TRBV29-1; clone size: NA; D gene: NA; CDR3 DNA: TGCAGCGTTGAGTTTACAGCGGACACTGAAGCTTTCTTT; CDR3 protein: CSVEFTADTEAFF
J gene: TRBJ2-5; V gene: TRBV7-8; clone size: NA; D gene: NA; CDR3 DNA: TGTGCCAGCAGCCCAAGGACAGTCCTTCAAGAGACCCAGTACTTC; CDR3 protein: CASSPRTVLQETQYF
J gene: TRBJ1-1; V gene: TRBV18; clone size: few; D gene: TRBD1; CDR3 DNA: TGTGCCAGCTCACTAGACAGGGGCACTGAAGCTTTCTTT; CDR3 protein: CASSLDRGTEAFF
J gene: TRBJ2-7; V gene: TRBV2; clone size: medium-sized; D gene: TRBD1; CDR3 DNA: TGTGCCAGCATCCGCACCGGGACAGGGTCTGGCGAGCAGTACTTC; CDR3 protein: CASIRTGTGSGEQYF
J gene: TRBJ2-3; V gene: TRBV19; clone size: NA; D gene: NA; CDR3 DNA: TGTGCCAGTAGTATAGCCCACAACAGAGCCACAGATACGCAGTATTTT; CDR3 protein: CASSIAHNRATDTQYF
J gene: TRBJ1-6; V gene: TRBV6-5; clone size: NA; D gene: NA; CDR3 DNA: TGTGCCAGCAGTTCGTTGACAGACTCACCCCTCCACTTT; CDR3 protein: CASSSLTDSPLHF
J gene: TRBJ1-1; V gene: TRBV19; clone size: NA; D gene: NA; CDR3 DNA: TGTGCCAGTAGTATAGATCTTGGGAAGGGAGGTTTGATCTTT; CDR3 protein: CASSIDLGKGGLIF
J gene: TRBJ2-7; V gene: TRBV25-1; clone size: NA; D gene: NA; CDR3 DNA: TGTGCCAGCTCCCGGGACTTTGGCGAGCAGTACTTC; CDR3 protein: CASSRDFGEQYF
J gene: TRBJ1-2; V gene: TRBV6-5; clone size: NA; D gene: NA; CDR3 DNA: TGTGCCAGCAGCCAAGACAGCACGATCGGCTACACCTTC; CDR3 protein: CASSQDSTIGYTF
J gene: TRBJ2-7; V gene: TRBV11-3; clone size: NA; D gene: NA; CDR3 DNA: TGTGCCAGCAGCTCAAGGGTACAGGGCGACGAGCAGTACTTC; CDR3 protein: CASSSRVQGDEQYF
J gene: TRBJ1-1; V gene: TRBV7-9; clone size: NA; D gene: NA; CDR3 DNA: TGTGCCAGCAGCCAGAGGAAGGGGTTCGGTCGGTTCAACACTGAAGCTTTCTTT; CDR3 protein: CASSQRKGFGRFNTEAFF
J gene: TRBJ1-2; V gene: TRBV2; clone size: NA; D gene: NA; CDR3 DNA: TGTGCCAGCAGGGCCGGACAAGCCTCCTATGGCTACACCTTC; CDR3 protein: CASRAGQASYGYTF
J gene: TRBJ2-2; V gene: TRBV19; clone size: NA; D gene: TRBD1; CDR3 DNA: TGTGCCAGTAGTTTCCAGGGGGATACCGGGGAGCTGTTTTTT; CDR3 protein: CASSFQGDTGELFF
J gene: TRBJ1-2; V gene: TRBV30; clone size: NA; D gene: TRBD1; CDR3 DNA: TGTGCCTGGGACAGGGTTCCTAACTATGGCTACACCTTC; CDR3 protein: CAWDRVPNYGYTF
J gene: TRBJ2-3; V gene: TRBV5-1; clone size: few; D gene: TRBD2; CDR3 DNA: TGCGCCAGCAGCTTCACTAGCGGAAGCACAGATACGCAGTATTTT; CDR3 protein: CASSFTSGSTDTQYF
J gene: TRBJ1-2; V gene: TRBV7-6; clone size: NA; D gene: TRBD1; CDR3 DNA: TGTGCCAGCAGCCCAAGACAGGGCGCCAACTATGGCTACACCTTC; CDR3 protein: CASSPRQGANYGYTF
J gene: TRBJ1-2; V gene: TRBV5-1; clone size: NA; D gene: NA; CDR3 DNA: TGCGCCAGCAGCTTAGCGACCACTAACTATGGCTACACCTTC; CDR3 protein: CASSLATTNYGYTF
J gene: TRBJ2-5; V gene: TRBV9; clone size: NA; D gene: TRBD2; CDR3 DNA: TGTGCCAGCAGCCCGGGCGCCCTAGCGGGAGTAAAGGAGACCCAGTACTTC; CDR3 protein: CASSPGALAGVKETQYF
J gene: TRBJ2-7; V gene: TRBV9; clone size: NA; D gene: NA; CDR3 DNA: TGTGCCAGCAGCGTCTCGCGGGGCGGCGGGTACGAGCAGTACTTC; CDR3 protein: CASSVSRGGGYEQYF
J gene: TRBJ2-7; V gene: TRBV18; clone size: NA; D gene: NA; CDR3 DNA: TGTGCCAGCTCACCACCTGGGGGCCGGAGCGCCTACGAGCAGTACTTC; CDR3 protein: CASSPPGGRSAYEQYF
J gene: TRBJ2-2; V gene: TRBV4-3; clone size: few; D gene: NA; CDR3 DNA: TGCGCCAGCAGCCAAGGGGACCTGAGGGGGATTTTCGGGGAGCTGTTTTTT; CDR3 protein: CASSQGDLRGIFGELFF
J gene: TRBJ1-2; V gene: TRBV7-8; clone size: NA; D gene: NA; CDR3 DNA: TGTGCCAGCAGCACGGACAGATATGGCTACACCTTC; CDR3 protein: CASSTDRYGYTF
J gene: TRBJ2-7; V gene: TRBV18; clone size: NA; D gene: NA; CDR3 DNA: TGTGCCAGCTCCCAGGGGGGTAACCGCTACGAGCAGTACTTC; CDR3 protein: CASSQGGNRYEQYF
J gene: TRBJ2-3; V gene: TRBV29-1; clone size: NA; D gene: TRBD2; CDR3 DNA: TGCAGCGTTGATGCGGCTAGCGGGGTGGATACGCAGTATTTT; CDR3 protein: CSVDAASGVDTQYF
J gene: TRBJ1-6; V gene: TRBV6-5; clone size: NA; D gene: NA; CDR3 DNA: TGTGCCAGCAGTCGGGACATAGCCGATTCACCCCTCCACTTT; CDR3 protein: CASSRDIADSPLHF
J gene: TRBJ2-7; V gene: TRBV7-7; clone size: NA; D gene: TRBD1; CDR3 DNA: TGTGCCAGCAGCTTTGACAGGGGCGGCGAGCAGTACTTC; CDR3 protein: CASSFDRGGEQYF
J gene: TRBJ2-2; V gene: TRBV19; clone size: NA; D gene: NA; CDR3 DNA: TGTGCCAGTAGGACGACAGGGAACACCGGGGAGCTGTTTTTT; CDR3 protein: CASRTTGNTGELFF